Presented here are 9 T cell receptor beta chains from one specimen sequenced in a study of T cell responses to AZD1222 COVID-19 vaccine. TCRdb's copy holds only in-frame clones and misses some; the assay was immunoSEQ multiplex PCR. The sample holds tens of thousands of clones, around 78% seen once. The material sequenced was peripheral blood, taken 28 days after the second AZD1222 dose. The receptors were gathered from an adult who received the AZD1222 COVID-19 vaccine.

The table lists this clone with a few counts. CDR3: CASSDQVGELFF. The CDR3 DNA follows: TGTGCCAGCAGTGACCAAGTCGGGGAGCTGTTTTTT. This chain joins TRBV6-4 and TRBJ2-2, with D uncertain. V was shortened by 2 bases and J by 7 bases, with 5 bases between the two germline ends. Germline values: CDR1 MRHNA, CDR2 SNTAGT. The CDR3 is made up of 12 amino acids.

This chain uses TRBV11-2 with TRBJ2-1, with D tentatively TRBD2 (6 bases). V was pared by 4 bases and J by 12 bases, with 13 bases between. The CDR3 covers 12 residues. Germline loops: CDR1 SGHAT, CDR2 FQNNGV. The CDR3 is CASSYASGGQFF. The DNA for the CDR3 is TGTGCCAGCAGCTACGCCTCCGGGGGGCAGTTCTTC.

The genes are TRBV29-1 and TRBJ2-3; 16 nucleotides agree with TRBD2. Germline CDR1 is SQVTM and CDR2 is ANQGSEA. V dropped 8 bases and J dropped 0; count of bases not matched to a gene: 14. This CDR3 contains 19 residues. This CDR3 reads CSISPGLAGGWTSTDTQYF. CDR3 DNA: TGCAGCATCTCCCCGGGACTAGCGGGGGGGTGGACTAGCACAGATACGCAGTATTTT.

The chain links TRBV27 to TRBJ1-1; tentatively, D is TRBD1 (6 bases). Trimming left V 1 base short and J 11 bases short, with 14 bases between. CDR1 and CDR2 from the germline V gene are MNHEY and SMNVEV (reference sequence). The CDR3 is made up of 13 amino acids. In DNA form, the CDR3 reads TGTGCCAGCAGTTTATATGGGGGCGGTAGGGCTTTCTTT. Protein sequence: CASSLYGGGRAFF.

The chain uses TRBV6-5 and TRBJ1-6; no clear D gene. CDR3 length: 15 residues. Trimming removed 2 bases from V and 9 bases from J, with 14 bases in between. From germline, CDR1 is MNHEY and CDR2 SVGAGI. CDR3 in DNA: TGTGCCAGCAGTTACCTCGGGCGGTCGGGTTCACCCCTCCACTTT. Its translation is CASSYLGRSGSPLHF.

The gene calls are TRBV12-5 and TRBJ1-1; D perhaps matches TRBD1 (5 bases). The CDR3 covers 17 residues. The V and J ends lost 3 bases and 10 bases respectively, with 27 bases between them. Germline V gene sequence: CDR1 LGHNT, CDR2 FRNRAP. The DNA of the CDR3 is TGTGCTAGTGGTTTTCCCCCCCCAATGGGGACCCCATGGCGAGCTTTCTTT. This codes for CASGFPPPMGTPWRAFF.

This chain connects TRBV27 to TRBJ2-1; no reliable D call. V was pared by 2 bases and J by 0 bases, with 8 bases between. The germline V gene encodes CDR1 MNHEY and CDR2 SMNVEV (reference sequence). This CDR3 has 15 amino acids. CDR3 coding DNA: TGTGCCAGCAGTTTAGGAGTGAGCTCCTACAATGAGCAGTTCTTC. It yields the protein CASSLGVSSYNEQFF.

The rearrangement uses TRBV5-1 and TRBJ2-3, with D perhaps matching TRBD1 or TRBD2 (6 bases each). There are 14 residues in the CDR3. V lost 1 base and J 4 bases, leaving 10 bases between the germline ends. Germline assignment: CDR1 SGHRS and CDR2 YFSETQ. CDR3 nucleotides: TGCGCCAGCAGCTTGAACAGGGACTCAGATACGCAGTATTTT. The encoded protein is CASSLNRDSDTQYF.

This chain connects TRBV7-8 to TRBJ1-1; D perhaps matches TRBD1 (5 bases). In germline, CDR1 is SGHVS, CDR2 FQNEAQ. The CDR3 totals 13 residues. V was cut by 2 bases and J by 6 bases, with 10 bases left in between. CDR3 in amino acids: CASSLSGGAEAFF. CDR3 coding DNA: TGTGCCAGCAGCTTATCGGGGGGAGCTGAAGCTTTCTTT.